This paragraph reports one TCR beta chain. Its matching antigen is unknown. MiXCR, run by TCRdb on the reads, gives a single entry per CDR3 protein. The sample has 370,000 or so distinct CDR3 sequences, about 35% seen once. This entry is derived from a study of T cell repertoires in cytomegalovirus infection. The wider study: Signatures in public TCR beta sequences pointed to both CMV infection and matching HLA type.

The CDR3 sequence is 15 residues long. V gave up 7 bases and J gave up 6 bases, with 21 bases separating them. Study-level findings and limits: HLA-C-restricted, CMV-specific TCR beta clonotypes were dominant ex vivo. Summed frequency of public TCR beta families distinguished CMV carriers with the relevant HLA.

This TCR was sampled from a human donor in good health (CMV status not recorded). Some clones in this sample may be carry-over from other donors' samples. Sequencing was performed on cultured PBMCs, taken from culture after CMV antigen stimulation. The V gene is TRBV12-3 or TRBV12-4, the J gene TRBJ1-1; tentatively, D is TRBD1 (5 bases). The CDR3: CASTTPRAGRSEAFF. The CDR3 bases are TGTGCCAGCACCACCCCCCGAGCGGGGCGGTCTGAAGCTTTCTTT.